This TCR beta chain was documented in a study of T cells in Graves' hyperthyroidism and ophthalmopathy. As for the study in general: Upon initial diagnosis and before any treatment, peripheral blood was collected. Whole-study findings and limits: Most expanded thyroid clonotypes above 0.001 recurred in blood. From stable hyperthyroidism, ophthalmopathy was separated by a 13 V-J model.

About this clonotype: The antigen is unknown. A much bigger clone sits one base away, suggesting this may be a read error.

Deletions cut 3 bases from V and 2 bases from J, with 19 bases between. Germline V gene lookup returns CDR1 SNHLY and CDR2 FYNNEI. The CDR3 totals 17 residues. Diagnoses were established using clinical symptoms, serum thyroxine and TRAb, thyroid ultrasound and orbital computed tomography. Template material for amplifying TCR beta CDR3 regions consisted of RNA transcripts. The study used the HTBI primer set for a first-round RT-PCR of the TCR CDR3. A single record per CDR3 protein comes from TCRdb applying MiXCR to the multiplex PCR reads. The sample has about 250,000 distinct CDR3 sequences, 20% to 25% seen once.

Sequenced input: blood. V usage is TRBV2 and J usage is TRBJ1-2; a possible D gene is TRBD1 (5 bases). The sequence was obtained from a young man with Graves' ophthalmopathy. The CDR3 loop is CASSEWLGDPTNYGYTF. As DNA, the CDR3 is TGTGCCAGCAGTGAGTGGTTAGGGGACCCGACCAACTATGGCTACACCTTC.